Listed below are T cell receptor beta chains from one sample, sequenced in a study of T cells in Graves' hyperthyroidism and ophthalmopathy. TCRdb re-called the multiplex PCR reads through MiXCR, storing one row per CDR3 protein. The sample yields 500,000 or so distinct CDR3 sequences, over 15% seen once. Sequencing input: blood. The receptor source for this set is a woman aged 18 to 35 with Graves' ophthalmopathy. CDR3s include the opening cysteine and the closing phenylalanine or tryptophan. A D gene is named only where the DNA matches it firmly. Clone sizes are given selectively: once, few, many, or a class where the clone is expanded.

TRBD1,few,TRBV15,14,TRBJ1-6,TGTGCCACCAGCAGGGAAGGGACAGCCTCTCCCCTCCACTTT,CATSREGTASPLHF
TRBD1,few,TRBV5-8,16,TRBJ2-5,TGTGCCAGCAGCTCGCCCCGGACAGGGCATGGGGAGACCCAGCACTTC,CASSSPRTGHGETQHF
.,.,TRBV4-1,15,TRBJ2-4,TGCGCCAGCAGCCAAGTGGGGACAGCCAAAAACATTCAGTACTTC,CASSQVGTAKNIQYF
.,many,TRBV28,14,TRBJ2-7,TGTGCCAGCCATCTTCAGGGGGGCTCCTACGAGCAGTACTTC,CASHLQGGSYEQYF
TRBD1,many,TRBV7-6,14,TRBJ2-7,TGTGCCAGCAGCCCCCTTGACAGGGGGTACGAGCAGTACTTC,CASSPLDRGYEQYF
TRBD1,many,TRBV7-3,16,TRBJ1-1,TGTGCCAGCAGGACCGGGACAGGTATGGGAAGCACTGAAGCTTTCTTT,CASRTGTGMGSTEAFF
TRBD2,.,TRBV3-1,16,TRBJ2-3,TGTGCCAGCAGCACAGGACTAGCGGCTAGCACAGATACGCAGTATTTT,CASSTGLAASTDTQYF
TRBD1,few,TRBV6-2/TRBV6-3,15,TRBJ2-1,TGTGCCAGCAGCGAGGGGACAGGGGGGTTGGGTGAGCAGTTCTTC,CASSEGTGGLGEQFF
.,.,TRBV27,13,TRBJ2-7,TGTGCCAGCAGTCACCGGGACGGCTACGAGCAGTACTTC,CASSHRDGYEQYF
TRBD1,few,TRBV20-1,14,TRBJ1-3,TGCAGTGCTAGGGGGACAGGGGAAGGAAACACCATATATTTT,CSARGTGEGNTIYF
.,many,TRBV7-2,12,TRBJ2-1,TGTGCCAGCAGCTTAGAACCCAATGAGCAGTTCTTC,CASSLEPNEQFF
TRBD1,many,TRBV28,19,TRBJ1-1,TGTGCCAGCAGGCCATTTGTTGGGCAGGGGGCAAAGCTAACACATGAAGCTTTCTTT,CASRPFVGQGAKLTHEAFF
.,few,TRBV5-1,14,TRBJ2-1,TGCGCCAGCAGCTTGAGTCCAGATACCAAGGAGCAGTTCTTC,CASSLSPDTKEQFF
.,many,TRBV27,13,TRBJ1-5,TGTGCCAGCAGTTTAGAGGAGGGTCAGCCCCAGCATTTT,CASSLEEGQPQHF
.,.,TRBV4-1,13,TRBJ2-4,TGCGCCAGCAGCCACTCGGGAATGGACATTCAGTACTTC,CASSHSGMDIQYF
TRBD2,.,TRBV9,19,TRBJ2-3,TGTGCCAGCAGCGTAGAGGTAGCGGGGGGGCTGTTTGGCACAGATACGCAGTATTTT,CASSVEVAGGLFGTDTQYF
TRBD2,few,TRBV20-1,19,TRBJ2-1,TGCAGTGCTAGAGATTTGATAGCGGGGGGCCGCAGCTCCTACAATGAGCAGTTCTTC,CSARDLIAGGRSSYNEQFF
.,.,TRBV20-1,14,TRBJ2-3,TGCAGTGCTAGGGACTTTGTTAACACAGATACGCAGTATTTT,CSARDFVNTDTQYF
TRBD2,many,TRBV28,14,TRBJ2-3,TGTGCCAGCAAATCTAGCGGGAACACAGATACGCAGTATTTT,CASKSSGNTDTQYF
.,.,TRBV28,14,TRBJ1-1,TGTGCCGGCAGCCTAGTAGGAGGGAACACTGAAGCTTTCTTT,CAGSLVGGNTEAFF
.,.,TRBV2,13,TRBJ1-3,TGTGCCAGCAAAGACCTCCCGGGAAACACCATATATTTT,CASKDLPGNTIYF
.,.,TRBV18,14,TRBJ1-5,TGTGCCAGCTCACCACGGGAGAGCAATCAGCCCCAGCATTTT,CASSPRESNQPQHF
TRBD2,many,TRBV3-1,17,TRBJ2-3,TGTGCCAGCAGCCAAGATTTAAGCGGGAGCGCCACAGATACGCAGTATTTT,CASSQDLSGSATDTQYF
TRBD2,.,TRBV19,16,TRBJ2-2,TGTGCCAGTAGTGTACTAGCGGGGACGAACACCGGGGAGCTGTTTTTT,CASSVLAGTNTGELFF
.,many,TRBV9,13,TRBJ1-2,TGTGCCAGCAGCGTAGGTGCTAACTATGGCTACACCTTC,CASSVGANYGYTF
.,many,TRBV14,15,TRBJ1-1,TGTGCCAGCAGCCAAGAGGGGACTTTGGACACTGAAGCTTTCTTT,CASSQEGTLDTEAFF
TRBD2,once,TRBV9,17,TRBJ2-2,TGTGCCAGCAGCTCCAGCTCAAGCGGGGTCAACACCGGGGAGCTGTTTTTT,CASSSSSSGVNTGELFF
.,few,TRBV5-1,16,TRBJ1-2,TGCGCCAGCAGCTTGGATGGGCAGGGGACTAACTATGGCTACACCTTC,CASSLDGQGTNYGYTF
.,few,TRBV28,16,TRBJ2-2,TGTGCCAGCAGTTTAGAGGCGGGATTTGACACCGGGGAGCTGTTTTTT,CASSLEAGFDTGELFF
.,.,TRBV19,14,TRBJ1-5,TGTGCCAGCCACTCACCAGACAGCGGGCAGCCCCAGCATTTT,CASHSPDSGQPQHF
.,many,TRBV30,13,TRBJ1-2,TGTGCCTGGACCGACGGACAGAACTATGGCTACACCTTC,CAWTDGQNYGYTF
TRBD2,many,TRBV11-2,19,TRBJ2-7,TGTGCCAGCAGCTTCTTAGGGCTAGCGGGAGGCCACCACTCCTACGAGCAGTACTTC,CASSFLGLAGGHHSYEQYF
.,once,TRBV6-2/TRBV6-3,16,TRBJ2-1,TGTGCCAGCAGTTACTCGGCGGGGTATACCTACAATGAGCAGTTCTTC,CASSYSAGYTYNEQFF
TRBD2,.,TRBV3-1,13,TRBJ2-1,TGTGCCAGCACACTAGCGGGAGGGAATGAGCAGTTCTTC,CASTLAGGNEQFF
.,many,TRBV2,18,TRBJ2-1,TGTGCCAGCAGTGAGTTGGATTTGGCTCAGGGGGGATGGAATGAGCAGTTCTTC,CASSELDLAQGGWNEQFF
TRBD1,many,TRBV5-1,16,TRBJ2-7,TGCGCCAGCAGCAAAGACATTACAGGGGGCACCTACGAGCAGTACTTC,CASSKDITGGTYEQYF
TRBD1,.,TRBV12-3/TRBV12-4,13,TRBJ2-7,TGTGCCAGCAATCAACAGGGGGCAGACGAGCAGTACTTC,CASNQQGADEQYF
.,few,TRBV6-5,15,TRBJ1-1,TGTGCCAGCAGTTACAACGGGCAGGGGAACACTGAAGCTTTCTTT,CASSYNGQGNTEAFF
.,.,TRBV6-1,13,TRBJ2-1,TGTGCCATCAGCCCTAGGCGGCGGAATGAGCAGTTCTTC,CAISPRRRNEQFF
TRBD1,.,TRBV5-4,15,TRBJ1-6,TGTGCCAGCAGCCCCCGGACAGGGACAAATTCACCCCTCCACTTT,CASSPRTGTNSPLHF
.,.,TRBV4-1,15,TRBJ2-1,TGCGCCAGCAGCCAAGAGGGCAGGGTCTACAATGAGCAGTTCTTC,CASSQEGRVYNEQFF
.,few,TRBV9,15,TRBJ2-7,TGTGCCAGCAGCGTAACCCCGAGCAGGGACTACGAGCAGTACTTC,CASSVTPSRDYEQYF
.,many,TRBV27,14,TRBJ1-2,TGTGCCAGCAGTCCCCGGGGGTCCAACTATGGCTACACCTTC,CASSPRGSNYGYTF
.,.,TRBV5-4,14,TRBJ2-1,TGTGCCAGCAGCCCCTCGGCCGGGACGGACGAGCAGTTCTTC,CASSPSAGTDEQFF
TRBD1,many,TRBV12-3/TRBV12-4,12,TRBJ1-6,TGTGCCAGCAAACAGGGGCGGTCACCCCTCCACTTT,CASKQGRSPLHF
.,few,TRBV7-9,14,TRBJ1-3,TGTGCCAGCAGCCCCTTGAGTCCTGGAAACACCATATATTTT,CASSPLSPGNTIYF
TRBD2,.,TRBV29-1,13,TRBJ2-3,TGCAGCGTAACTAGCGGGGGGACAGATACGCAGTATTTT,CSVTSGGTDTQYF
.,many,TRBV20-1,12,TRBJ2-7,TGCAGTGCTAGGAGGGATCGCTACGAGCAGTACTTC,CSARRDRYEQYF
TRBD1,.,TRBV6-1,16,TRBJ2-2,TGTGCCAGCAGCCCGACAGGGATCGAGAACACCGGGGAGCTGTTTTTT,CASSPTGIENTGELFF
TRBD2,many,TRBV10-3,17,TRBJ2-5,TGTGCCATCAGTGAACGTAGACTAGCGGGGAACCAAGAGACCCAGTACTTC,CAISERRLAGNQETQYF
TRBD2,.,TRBV19,20,TRBJ2-1,TGTGCCAGTAGTGCTCAACAGGGACTAGCGGGGGGGCCTCCTTACAATGAGCAGTTCTTC,CASSAQQGLAGGPPYNEQFF
.,many,TRBV2,10,TRBJ2-1,TGTGCCAGTCAAGATAATGAGCAGTTCTTC,CASQDNEQFF
TRBD2,.,TRBV6-2/TRBV6-3,14,TRBJ2-7,TGTGCCAGCAGCCTGAAGGGACTAGCGTACGAGCAGTACTTC,CASSLKGLAYEQYF